Listed below are T cell receptor beta chains from one sample, sequenced in a study of shared clonotypes between healthy human individuals. The method was immunoSEQ multiplex PCR; TCRdb's version includes in-frame clones alone and lacks a portion of them. The sample carries over a million clones, roughly 97% recorded once. The sequencing input was naive CD4+ T cells sorted from blood. The receptors originated from a man younger than 45 in good health. Both conserved end residues are part of each CDR3. Fields, in order: D gene, V gene, CDR3 protein. A D gene is named only where the DNA matches it firmly.

D: .; V: TRBV5-6; CDR3: CASSSPGPRVDTQYF
D: TRBD1; V: TRBV27; CDR3: CASRRIGTGGNQPQHF
D: .; V: TRBV28; CDR3: CASSTPAGGVLETQYF
D: .; V: TRBV5-4; CDR3: CASTLPGEWEGYTF
D: TRBD2; V: TRBV28; CDR3: CASSHQRGAYEQYF
D: .; V: TRBV28; CDR3: CAGGGYYGYTF
D: .; V: TRBV18; CDR3: CASSRAGSYEQYF
D: .; V: TRBV28; CDR3: CASSPSPINQPQHF
D: .; V: TRBV6-5; CDR3: CASTNGGQTGELFF
D: .; V: TRBV12-5; CDR3: CASGLWVGSEAFF